What follows are 26 T cell receptor beta chains derived from one specimen sequenced in a study of cytomegalovirus exposure and HLA in healthy donors. Use of 60 Vbeta and 13 Jbeta primers characterized the PCR. Profiling relied on immunoSEQ multiplex PCR, and the TCRdb table lists in-frame clones only, not all of them. The sample records 75,000 to 95,000 clones, about three fifths being singletons. The sample consisted of PBMCs. The receptors here all came from a man aged 25-45 years in good health and CMV-seronegative.

The V call is TRBV5-1, the J call TRBJ1-5, with 10 positions matching TRBD1. The germline V gene has CDR1 SGHRS and CDR2 YFSETQ. The CDR3 has 15 amino acids. Trimming removed 4 bases from V and 2 bases from J; junction bases left unmatched: 3. CDR3 in DNA: TGCGCCAGCAGCCTCGGGACAGGGGGCAATCAGCCCCAGCATTTT. Its protein is CASSLGTGGNQPQHF.

The V and J genes are TRBV7-9 and TRBJ2-1; a weak D match, TRBD1 (5 bases). There are 14 residues in the CDR3. The germline V gene has CDR1 SEHNR and CDR2 FQNEAQ (reference sequence). V dropped 7 bases and J dropped 0 bases, with 10 bases sitting between them. In nucleotides, the CDR3 is TGTGCCAGCATGGGGCGGACCTCCTACAATGAGCAGTTCTTC. Amino acids: CASMGRTSYNEQFF.

This clone appeared a few times. The J gene is TRBJ1-1, the V gene TRBV18, with 7 nucleotides matching TRBD1. The germline CDR1 and CDR2 sequences are KGHSH and LQKENI. V dropped 4 bases and J dropped 4; count of bases not matched to a gene: 15. The CDR3 spans 17 residues. CDR3 sequence (DNA): TGTGCCAGCTCACGAATCGGACAGGATGGGGGAGGCACTGAAGCTTTCTTT. Translation gives CASSRIGQDGGGTEAFF.

This clone occurred once. This rearrangement joins TRBV30 to TRBJ1-5; 9 bases are shared with TRBD1. The junction had 11 bases not matched to a gene; V was cut back by 4 bases and J by 7 bases. The CDR3 consists of 15 residues. Germline V CDR1 and CDR2: GTSNPN, SVGIG (reference sequence). The CDR3 DNA reads TGTGCCTGGACCTCCGGGACAGGGAATGGGCAGCCCCAGCATTTT. The encoded protein is CAWTSGTGNGQPQHF.

Notes on this clone: A junction end diverges from the germline sequence, so it may reflect a read error. The rearrangement links TRBV7-7 to TRBJ2-1, with D possibly matching TRBD2 (6 bases). The CDR3 has 13 residues. Germline V CDR1 and CDR2: SSHAT, FNYEAQ (reference sequence). The DNA of the CDR3 is TGTGCTAGCAGCTTAGAGGGAGGAGGTGAGCAGTTCTTC. Its protein product is CASSLEGGGEQFF.

The rearrangement joins TRBV12-5 to TRBJ2-1, with 10 bases lining up with TRBD2. V lost 4 bases, J lost 4 bases, and 10 bases stayed unmatched. CDR1 is LGHNT, CDR2 FRNRAP, per germline. The CDR3 runs to 17 residues. CDR3 loop: CASGSSTGTSAYNEQFF. CDR3 coding DNA: TGTGCTAGTGGTTCTTCTACCGGGACTAGCGCGTACAATGAGCAGTTCTTC. Supplemented by reference TRBV12-5 and TRBJ2-1, the full variable domain reads DARVTQTPRHKVTEMGQEVTMRCQPILGHNTVFWYRQTMMQGLELLAYFRNRAPLDDSGMPKDRFSAEMPDATLATLKIQPSEPRDSAVYFCASGSSTGTSAYNEQFFGPGTRLTVL.

The CDR3 sequence: CASSQLGTSGMKDTQYF. The CDR3 coding sequence is TGCGCCAGCAGCCAACTCGGGACTAGCGGTATGAAGGATACGCAGTATTTT. This rearrangement joins TRBV4-1 to TRBJ2-3, with 11 bases fitting TRBD2. This CDR3 spans 17 amino acids. The trim removed 2 bases at V and 6 bases at J, leaving 10 bases unmatched. Germline values: CDR1 MGHRA, CDR2 YSYEKL.

V and J are TRBV10-1 and TRBJ1-1, with D perhaps TRBD1 (5 bases). Trimming pared 2 bases from V and 1 base from J, leaving 5 bases between. Germline V lookup: CDR1 WNHNN, CDR2 SYGVQD (reference sequence). The CDR3 sequence is 13 residues long. The CDR3 loop is CASSERGNTEAFF. For the CDR3, the DNA is TGCGCCAGCAGTGAGAGGGGGAACACTGAAGCTTTCTTT.

This clone has a handful of counts. The chain couples TRBV6-6 to TRBJ2-5; 9 bases fit TRBD2. Judging by the DNA end, TRBJ2-7 fits better; the J call may be wrong. The length of the CDR3 is 14 residues. Germline V gene sequence: CDR1 MNHNY, CDR2 SVGAGI (reference sequence). The CDR3 loop is CASSYRLADYEQYF. The CDR3 nucleotides are TGTGCCAGCAGTTACAGACTAGCGGACTACGAGCAGTACTTC.

This sequence joins TRBV5-1 and TRBJ2-2; 12 bases agree with TRBD2. J gave up 8 bases and V 0 bases, and 8 bases lay outside the gene matches. Germline CDR1 SGHRS, CDR2 YFSETQ. There are 17 residues in the CDR3. CDR3 amino acids: CASSLDMTSGGAGELFF. In nucleotides, the CDR3 is TGCGCCAGCAGCTTGGATATGACTAGCGGGGGAGCGGGGGAGCTGTTTTTT.

CDR3 sequence: CASSLTAFGEQYF. CDR3 DNA sequence: TGTGCCAGCAGCTTAACCGCCTTCGGCGAGCAGTACTTC. This chain joins TRBV7-2 and TRBJ2-7, with D uncertain. V lost 2 bases, J lost 6 bases, and 11 bases lay in between. Germline V CDR1 and CDR2: SGHTA, FQGNSA. There are 13 residues in the CDR3.

The J gene is TRBJ1-6, the V gene TRBV4-3; D gene uncertain. The ends were cut back, 4 bases at V and 11 bases at J, with 15 bases in the middle. CDR1 LGHNA and CDR2 YSLEER come from the germline V gene. This CDR3 spans 14 amino acids. The CDR3 loop reads CASSLAKLGPPLHF. Here the CDR3 DNA reads TGCGCCAGCAGCCTAGCAAAATTAGGTCCACCCCTCCACTTT.

V is TRBV7-9 and J is TRBJ2-1; 8 bases agree with TRBD2. Germline CDR1 reads SEHNR; CDR2 reads FQNEAQ (reference sequence). CDR3 size: 15 residues. CDR3 sequence: CSILDSGGPYNEQFF. Written as DNA, the CDR3 is TGTTCCATCCTTGACTCGGGAGGGCCGTACAATGAGCAGTTCTTC.

This clone appeared a few times. The V call is TRBV5-4, the J call TRBJ2-1; 8 nucleotides match TRBD1. Germline V gene lookup returns CDR1 SGHNT and CDR2 YYREEE (reference sequence). V dropped 4 bases and J dropped 0; count of bases not matched to a gene: 3. The CDR3 contains 15 residues. CDR3 DNA: TGTGCCAGCAGCCACGACAGGGGCTCCTACAATGAGCAGTTCTTC. Protein sequence: CASSHDRGSYNEQFF.

CDR3 residues: CASLNRVGQPQHF. The DNA for the CDR3 is TGTGCCAGCCTCAACAGGGTCGGTCAGCCCCAGCATTTT. V gene TRBV2 combines with J gene TRBJ1-5; tentatively, D is TRBD1 (6 bases). Germline CDR1 is SNHLY and CDR2 is FYNNEI. The V end lost 8 bases, the J end lost 6 bases, and 14 bases lay between the germline ends. The CDR3 spans 13 residues.

This clone appeared a single time. This chain uses TRBV7-3 with TRBJ2-2; 7 nucleotides agree with TRBD2. V dropped 5 bases and J dropped 5; count of bases not matched to a gene: 11. Germline V gene lookup returns CDR1 SGHTA and CDR2 FQGTGA. The CDR3 is 16 residues long. The CDR3 DNA reads as TGTGCCAGCAGCAGCCCACTATCCGGGGGGACCGGGGAGCTGTTTTTT. This gives the protein CASSSPLSGGTGELFF.

The CDR3 here is CASEGDTLNTEAFF. For the CDR3, the DNA is TGTGCCAGCGAAGGGGACACCTTGAACACTGAAGCTTTCTTT. The V call is TRBV2, the J call TRBJ1-1, with D tentatively TRBD1 (6 bases). Germline CDR1 is SNHLY and CDR2 is FYNNEI. Between the trimmed V and J ends, which lost 8 bases and 0 bases, there was a span of 13 bases. The CDR3 loop spans 14 amino acids.

This clone was seen a few times. This chain uses TRBV18 with TRBJ1-1; no reliable D call. This CDR3 region has 14 residues. Germline V gene data show CDR1 as KGHSH and CDR2 as LQKENI. Trimming removed 3 bases from V and 1 base from J, with 9 bases in between. The CDR3 region is CASSPLAGNTEAFF. In nucleotides, the CDR3 is TGTGCCAGCTCACCCCTCGCAGGGAACACTGAAGCTTTCTTT.

The chain couples TRBV19 to TRBJ2-1, with D tentatively TRBD2 (5 bases). Trimming left V 0 bases short and J 10 bases short, with 10 bases between. CDR1 LNHDA and CDR2 SQIVND come from the germline V gene (reference sequence). The CDR3 contains 13 residues. The chain's CDR3 is CASSIDDYREQFF. DNA for the CDR3: TGTGCCAGTAGTATAGATGACTATCGCGAGCAGTTCTTC.

The CDR3 is CAIRSPSLGDTQYF. CDR3 nucleotides: TGTGCCATCAGGTCCCCCTCCCTCGGGGATACGCAGTATTTT. This chain joins TRBV10-3 and TRBJ2-3; D is ambiguous. V lost 6 bases to trimming and J lost 6 bases, with 16 bases between them. The germline V gene has CDR1 ENHRY and CDR2 SYGVKD. The CDR3 sequence is 14 residues long.

This clone was found once. The V and J genes are TRBV7-9 and TRBJ2-5, with TRBD2 matching 8 bases. The closer fit of TRBJ2-7 to the DNA end suggests the J call may be wrong. This CDR3 comprises 18 residues. Germline values: CDR1 SEHNR, CDR2 FQNEAQ (reference sequence). The DNA of the CDR3 is TGTGCCAGCAGCGGGAGGGGCGGGGGGACGTCTGGGGTCTCCGAGCAGTACTTC. Protein sequence: CASSGRGGGTSGVSEQYF.

This clone was counted a few times. The genes are TRBV4-3 and TRBJ2-1; TRBD2 might be the D (6 bases). The CDR3 is 17 residues long. In germline, CDR1 is LGHNA, CDR2 YSLEER. V dropped 1 base and J dropped 1 base, with 14 bases sitting between them. As DNA, the CDR3 is TGCGCCAGCAGCCAAGCGTGGCGGGGCCCATCCTACAATGAGCAGTTCTTC. Encoded protein: CASSQAWRGPSYNEQFF.

Worth noting for this clone: Compared with germline, one end of the junction differs, possibly owing to a read error. The rearrangement uses TRBV7-9 and TRBJ2-3, with 9 bases identical to TRBD2. The CDR3 extends over 16 amino acids. CDR1 SEHNR and CDR2 FQNEAQ come from the germline V gene (reference sequence). The CDR3 DNA follows: TGTTCCAGCAGCTCCCGGACTAGCGTTAGCACAGATACGCAGTATTTT. It yields the protein CSSSSRTSVSTDTQYF. Together with reference TRBV7-9 and TRBJ2-3, the CDR3 gives the full variable domain: DTGVSQNPRHKITKRGQNVTFRCDPISEHNRLYWYRQTLGQGPEFLTYFQNEAQLEKSRLLSDRFSAERPKGSFSTLEIQRTEQGDSAMYLCSSSSRTSVSTDTQYFGPGTRLTVL.

The chain recombines TRBV21-1 with TRBJ2-5; the table assigns TRBD2, which was not confirmed against the DNA. The J call may be incorrect, as the DNA end agrees better with TRBJ2-7. TRBV21-1 is listed as a pseudogene. The CDR3 spans 12 residues. The CDR3 DNA follows: TGTGCCACCAGGCCAGCCAACTACGAGCAGTACTTC. Translating gives CATRPANYEQYF.

The chain has TRBV9 and TRBJ1-5, with a possible D match to TRBD1 (6 bases). V was cut by 2 bases and J by 6 bases, with 15 bases left in between. The CDR3 consists of 15 residues. Looked up from germline, CDR1 is SGDLS and CDR2 is YYNGEE. CDR3 residues: CASSVDKGGGQPQHF. CDR3 coding DNA: TGTGCCAGCAGCGTTGATAAGGGAGGGGGTCAGCCCCAGCATTTT.

This clone was counted only a few times. The chain combines TRBV7-9 with TRBJ2-5, with 8 bases matching TRBD1. The end of the DNA aligns better with TRBJ2-7, so the J call may be wrong. From germline, CDR1 is SEHNR and CDR2 FQNEAQ (reference sequence). The length of the CDR3 is 15 residues. DNA of the CDR3: TGTGCCAGCAGCTTCCGGGACAGGTACTCCTACGAGCAGTACTTC. This gives the protein CASSFRDRYSYEQYF.